The source of this T cell receptor beta chain is a study of OX40 agonist ivuxolimab in advanced cancers. Looking at the study overall: Patients were dosed with the agonistic anti-OX40 (CD134) antibody ivuxolimab.

Libraries were prepared by immunoSEQ multiplex PCR; TCRdb keeps only in-frame clonotypes and omits some of them. Among 69,000 or so clones, roughly 78% were seen once, and the ten largest hold less than 6%. Sampling times: baseline, cycle 4 day 1, cycle 7 day 1. This specimen consisted of CD4+ or CD8+ T cells sorted from blood, obtained in a trial of the OX40 agonist ivuxolimab. This sequence originates from an adult with an advanced solid tumor such as melanoma, head and neck, liver or kidney cancer.

CDR3 sequence: CASTHQQRNQGDLEEQYF. In DNA, the CDR3 is TGCGCCAGCACCCACCAGCAGCGGAATCAGGGTGACTTGGAGGAGCAGTACTTC. The V gene is TRBV5-1, the J gene TRBJ2-7, with D perhaps TRBD1 or TRBD2 (5 bases each). The V and J ends lost 6 bases and 7 bases respectively, with 32 bases between them. Germline lookup yields CDR1 SGHRS and CDR2 YFSETQ. This CDR3 comprises 18 residues. Supplemented by reference TRBV5-1 and TRBJ2-7, the full variable domain reads KAGVTQTPRYLIKTRGQQVTLSCSPISGHRSVSWYQQTPGQGLQFLFEYFSETQRNKGNFPGRFSGRQFSNSRSEMNVSTLELGDSALYLCASTHQQRNQGDLEEQYFGPGTRLTVT.